Below, 25 T cell receptor beta chains from the same sample are listed, as sequenced in a study of cytomegalovirus exposure and HLA in healthy donors. Only in-frame clones appear in the TCRdb table, and some are missing; sequencing was by immunoSEQ multiplex PCR. The sample holds around 160,000 clones; 88% are singletons and the top ten take 2.5% to 3%. The sequenced sample consisted of PBMCs. The receptors stem from a man between 18 and 35 years old in good health and CMV-seronegative.

The CDR3 is CASSLLSGSQVGELFF. The DNA for the CDR3 is TGTGCCAGCAGCTTGTTGAGCGGGAGCCAAGTTGGGGAGCTGTTTTTT. V and J are TRBV28 and TRBJ2-2, with 8 bases that match TRBD2. The CDR3 length is 16 residues. V shed 6 bases, J shed 8 bases, and the junction held 14 bases outside the gene matches. Germline V gives CDR1 MDHEN, CDR2 SYDVKM. The whole variable domain, remainder taken from reference TRBV28 and TRBJ2-2, is DVKVTQSSRYLVKRTGEKVFLECVQDMDHENMFWYRQDPGLGLRLIYFSYDVKMKEKGDIPEGYSVSREKKERFSLILESASTNQTSMYLCASSLLSGSQVGELFFGEGSRLTVL.

The V call is TRBV5-1, the J call TRBJ1-1, with a tentative D call TRBD1 (5 bases). Trimming left V 3 bases short and J 0 bases short, with 15 bases between. Germline V lookup: CDR1 SGHRS, CDR2 YFSETQ. The CDR3 is 16 amino acids. The CDR3 sequence: CASSSSQGELNTEAFF. CDR3 in DNA: TGCGCCAGCAGCTCATCCCAAGGGGAACTGAACACTGAAGCTTTCTTT.

The rearrangement joins TRBV19 to TRBJ1-1; 7 nucleotides match TRBD1. Trimming at V came to 7 bases and at J to 8 bases, leaving 10 bases not matched to a gene. The V gene's germline CDR1 is LNHDA and CDR2 SQIVND (reference sequence). This CDR3 spans 13 amino acids. The CDR3 sequence: CASKGAGLTEAFF. DNA of the CDR3: TGTGCCAGTAAGGGGGCAGGACTGACCGAAGCTTTCTTT.

V and J are TRBV7-6 and TRBJ2-1, with TRBD1 matching 7 bases. Germline values: CDR1 SGHVS, CDR2 FNYEAQ. V was clipped by 4 bases and J by 5 bases; unmatched bases: 5. The CDR3 covers 14 residues. The CDR3 is CASSSRQGHNEQFF. The DNA for the CDR3 is TGTGCCAGCAGCTCCCGACAGGGCCACAATGAGCAGTTCTTC.

The chain couples TRBV4-1 to TRBJ2-3, with TRBD2 matching over 7 bases. From germline, CDR1 is MGHRA and CDR2 YSYEKL. This CDR3 spans 17 amino acids. Unmatched junction bases numbered 14, after V lost 3 bases and J lost 5 bases. CDR3 sequence reads: CASSQLDRGEAKDTQYF. The CDR3 nucleotides read TGCGCCAGCAGCCAGTTGGACCGGGGGGAAGCTAAAGATACGCAGTATTTT.

This clone was seen a handful of times. This chain uses TRBV4-1 with TRBJ2-7, with 9 nucleotides matching TRBD2. The J segment lost 2 bases and the V segment lost 5 bases, leaving 7 bases of the junction unmatched. The CDR3 has 15 amino acids. Germline-derived CDR1 and CDR2 are MGHRA and YSYEKL. The CDR3 nucleotides read TGCGCCAGCAGCTATAGCGGGAGAGGGGCCTACGAGCAGTACTTC. Translating gives CASSYSGRGAYEQYF.

The rearrangement uses TRBV28 and TRBJ2-1; D perhaps matches TRBD2 (8 bases). Trimming left V 3 bases short and J 8 bases short, with 26 bases between. This CDR3 contains 18 residues. In germline, CDR1 is MDHEN, CDR2 SYDVKM. The CDR3 reads CASSFRLGTRGRQDEQFF. CDR3 nucleotide sequence: TGTGCCAGCAGTTTTCGACTTGGGACTAGGGGGCGCCAAGATGAGCAGTTCTTC. The entire variable domain, with the rest obtained from reference TRBV28 and TRBJ2-1, is as follows: DVKVTQSSRYLVKRTGEKVFLECVQDMDHENMFWYRQDPGLGLRLIYFSYDVKMKEKGDIPEGYSVSREKKERFSLILESASTNQTSMYLCASSFRLGTRGRQDEQFFGPGTRLTVL.

V usage is TRBV27 and J usage is TRBJ1-2; 8 bases align to TRBD1. V was pared by 5 bases and J by 9 bases, with 11 bases of the junction left unmatched. Germline lookup yields CDR1 MNHEY and CDR2 SMNVEV (reference sequence). The CDR3 runs 14 residues. The CDR3 sequence: CASSLQGVNGRYTF. CDR3 sequence (DNA): TGTGCCAGCAGTCTACAGGGGGTGAATGGGCGCTACACCTTC.

J is TRBJ1-1 and V is TRBV18; tentatively, D is TRBD1 (6 bases). CDR3 length: 15 amino acids. Germline lookup yields CDR1 KGHSH and CDR2 LQKENI. Trimming shortened V by 0 bases and J by 7 bases, and 15 bases separated the two germline ends. CDR3 sequence (DNA): TGTGCCAGCTCACCACCTTCCGCGGGGGGCATTGAAGCTTTCTTT. It is translated as CASSPPSAGGIEAFF.

The rearrangement links TRBV4-1 to TRBJ2-1, with 11 positions matching TRBD2. V was clipped by 4 bases and J by 3 bases; unmatched bases: 5. Germline V gene lookup returns CDR1 MGHRA and CDR2 YSYEKL. The CDR3 contains 16 residues. In nucleotides, the CDR3 is TGCGCCAGCAGCCCGACTAGCGGGGCTATCTACAATGAGCAGTTCTTC. This sequence encodes CASSPTSGAIYNEQFF.

The J gene is TRBJ2-1, the V gene TRBV20-1; a weak D match, TRBD1 (6 bases). There are 11 residues in the CDR3. Germline CDR1 DFQATT, CDR2 SNEGSKA (reference sequence). The CDR3 loop is CSHRVWNEQFF. The CDR3 DNA sequence: TGCAGCCACAGGGTCTGGAATGAGCAGTTCTTC.

This chain joins TRBV5-4 and TRBJ2-1; D call uncertain. This CDR3 region has 16 residues. Trimming took off 5 bases at V and 5 bases at J, with 20 bases between the two ends. Germline assignment: CDR1 SGHNT and CDR2 YYREEE (reference sequence). CDR3 sequence (DNA): TGTGCCAGCAGGACGGCGTCTGGGCCCATCGACAATGAGCAGTTCTTC. This sequence encodes CASRTASGPIDNEQFF.

This chain uses TRBV5-1 with TRBJ2-3; weak D call: TRBD2 (5 bases). There are 14 residues in the CDR3. The V gene lost 4 bases and the J gene lost 0 bases, with 9 bases spanning the gap. CDR1 and CDR2 (germline): SGHRS, YFSETQ. The CDR3 is CASSLRTSTDTQYF. The CDR3 DNA sequence: TGCGCCAGCAGCCTCAGGACTAGCACAGATACGCAGTATTTT.

The chain joins TRBV2 to TRBJ2-5, with D possibly TRBD1 on 6 matching bases. CDR3 length: 15 amino acids. V lost 7 bases and J 1 base, leaving 16 bases between the germline ends. CDR1 is SNHLY and CDR2 is FYNNEI in the germline V gene. CDR3 protein: CASTQGGIIQETQYF. Here the CDR3 DNA reads TGTGCCAGCACCCAAGGGGGAATAATCCAAGAGACCCAGTACTTC.

This CDR3 is CARRHQGANSPLHF. The CDR3 bases are TGCGCCAGAAGGCACCAGGGGGCTAATTCACCCCTCCACTTT. The V and J genes are TRBV5-1 and TRBJ1-6; TRBD1 matches at 8 bases. The germline gives CDR1 SGHRS, CDR2 YFSETQ. Trimming cost V 8 bases and J 6 bases; bases outside gene matches: 7. The CDR3 covers 14 residues.

This sequence joins TRBV9 and TRBJ2-1, with TRBD2 identical over 11 bases. Germline V gene data show CDR1 as SGDLS and CDR2 as YYNGEE. This CDR3 is built from 14 residues. Unmatched junction bases numbered 8, after V lost 7 bases and J lost 8 bases. CDR3 amino acids: CASRTTSGSYEQFF. For the CDR3, the DNA is TGTGCCAGCCGTACCACTAGCGGGAGTTATGAGCAGTTCTTC.

This clone was detected only once. This chain links TRBV29-1 with TRBJ2-1, with no clear D. V lost 5 bases and J 8 bases, leaving 7 bases between the germline ends. The CDR3 has 10 amino acids. Germline-derived CDR1 and CDR2 are SQVTM and ANQGSEA. Written as DNA, the CDR3 is TGCAGCGTTAACCGGGATGAGCAGTTCTTC. Its protein is CSVNRDEQFF.

J is TRBJ1-3 and V is TRBV7-9; a possible D gene is TRBD1 (5 bases). Trimming shortened V by 6 bases and J by 3 bases, and 21 bases separated the two germline ends. The germline V gene encodes CDR1 SEHNR and CDR2 FQNEAQ (reference sequence). CDR3 length: 17 amino acids. The CDR3, as DNA: TGTGCCAGCAGTAAACGCGGGGCGGGGAAGGATGGAAACACCATATATTTT. Residues: CASSKRGAGKDGNTIYF. Drawing the rest from reference TRBV7-9 and TRBJ1-3, the complete variable domain is DTGVSQNPRHKITKRGQNVTFRCDPISEHNRLYWYRQTLGQGPEFLTYFQNEAQLEKSRLLSDRFSAERPKGSFSTLEIQRTEQGDSAMYLCASSKRGAGKDGNTIYFGEGSWLTVV.

The chain links TRBV27 to TRBJ1-4, with no clear D. Germline loops: CDR1 MNHEY, CDR2 SMNVEV (reference sequence). The CDR3 contains 13 residues. V was pared by 6 bases and J by 8 bases, with 13 bases between. The CDR3 spells CASSSTIWEKLFF. The CDR3 DNA sequence: TGTGCCAGCAGCTCTACCATCTGGGAAAAACTGTTTTTT.

V gene TRBV4-1 combines with J gene TRBJ1-1; perhaps TRBD1 as D (5 bases). Trimming shortened V by 3 bases and J by 4 bases, and 12 bases separated the two germline ends. Germline V lookup: CDR1 MGHRA, CDR2 YSYEKL. The CDR3 is made up of 14 amino acids. Here the CDR3 DNA reads TGCGCCAGCAGCCAGGACGGAGGGGTCACTGAAGCTTTCTTT. Residues: CASSQDGGVTEAFF.

Points on this clone: The junction and the germline gene differ at one end; a read error may be behind it. The J gene is TRBJ1-4, the V gene TRBV27, with 9 bases aligning to TRBD1. This CDR3 comprises 15 residues. From germline, CDR1 is MNHEY and CDR2 SMNVEV (reference sequence). The CDR3: CASSVSDRGDEKLFF. For the CDR3, the DNA is TGTGCCAGCAGTGTATCCGACAGGGGGGATGAAAAACTGTTTTTT.

Only one count was recorded for this clone. The chain combines TRBV7-9 with TRBJ1-4, with D hard to call. Germline V gives CDR1 SEHNR, CDR2 FQNEAQ (reference sequence). This CDR3 spans 15 amino acids. Trimming took 3 bases from V and 5 from J, leaving 13 bases between them. The CDR3 DNA is TGTGCCAGCAGCTTGGTCCAGGTACAAAATGAAAAACTGTTTTTT. Its protein product is CASSLVQVQNEKLFF.

This sequence joins TRBV5-1 and TRBJ2-5, with 7 bases that match TRBD2. With V trimmed by 3 bases and J by 3 bases, 5 bases remained unmatched. The germline gives CDR1 SGHRS, CDR2 YFSETQ. This CDR3 contains 14 residues. The CDR3 is CASSSGLRKETQYF. CDR3 bases: TGCGCCAGCAGCTCGGGACTAAGAAAAGAGACCCAGTACTTC.

The rearrangement links TRBV2 to TRBJ1-1; TRBD1 is a possible D gene (5 bases). Germline V gives CDR1 SNHLY, CDR2 FYNNEI. The CDR3 has 12 amino acids. Trimming pared 7 bases from V and 3 bases from J, leaving 9 bases between. In nucleotides, the CDR3 is TGTGCCAGCATGAGCAGGGACACTGAAGCTTTCTTT. It is translated as CASMSRDTEAFF.

The rearrangement joins TRBV5-1 to TRBJ2-3; 7 nucleotides match TRBD2. From germline, CDR1 is SGHRS and CDR2 YFSETQ. There are 18 residues in the CDR3. V lost 4 bases to trimming and J lost 0 bases; unmatched junction nucleotides: 14. The CDR3 DNA reads TGCGCCAGCAGCCTGGGGACGGGGGGACCCATAAGCACAGATACGCAGTATTTT. This translates into CASSLGTGGPISTDTQYF.